This TCR beta chain came from a study of blood T cell repertoires in COVID-19. As for the study in general: Nucleic acid was either cDNA or gDNA, and it came from T cells, B-cell-depleted T cells, or PBMCs.

J lost 3 bases, V lost 4 bases, and 4 bases had no gene match. CDR1 PRHDT and CDR2 FYEKMQ come from the germline V gene (reference sequence). The CDR3 loop spans 15 amino acids. Only in-frame clones appear in the TCRdb table, and some are missing; sequencing was by immunoSEQ multiplex PCR. This table has 190,000 or so clones, approximately 80% appearing once. The material sequenced was peripheral blood. The V and J genes are TRBV13 and TRBJ2-4; 9 bases map to TRBD1. The sequence was obtained from a man aged 50-59 years who had recovered from COVID-19. CDR3 sequence reads: CASSSGQGYKNIQYF. CDR3 bases: TGTGCCAGCAGCTCGGGACAGGGATACAAAAACATTCAGTACTTC.